The clone carrying this TCR beta chain was seen many times. Its antigen is undetermined. The CDR3 consists of 14 residues. The germline V gene has CDR1 DFQATT and CDR2 SNEGSKA (reference sequence). V was clipped by 6 bases and J by 1 base, with 14 bases between them. Alpha and beta constant-region primers primed reverse transcription of 500 to 550 ng RNA. Using multiplexing indices, alpha and beta chain libraries were generated apart by chain-specific third strand synthesis. One primer pair amplified all rearrangements per chain; each cDNA got molecular barcodes. TCRdb redid the calling of the 5' RACE reads with MiXCR, one entry per CDR3 protein. The repertoire holds about 9,000 distinct CDR3 sequences, with about 8.4% as singletons. These data originate in a study of HIV-infected patients and healthy controls. Antiretroviral therapy had run roughly three months, about 14 weeks, before follow-up blood collection. All unsorted peripheral T cells were captured because whole blood was used without fractionation.

Study conclusions and caveats: Untreated HIV+ repertoires had roughly threefold fewer distinct CDR3s and lower Shannon diversity than healthy controls. Eight alpha and eight beta V genes differed significantly in mean usage between HIV-infected patients and controls. Only sixteen HIV-infected individuals were processed, a major limit on how widely findings apply.

The chain employs TRBV20-1 and TRBJ2-3; no firm D call. The sequence derives from an adult with HIV infection. This specimen was blood, taken during antiretroviral therapy. The CDR3 DNA follows: TGCAGTGCCCTTAAGAGAACCGGCACAGATACGCAGTATTTT. Translating gives CSALKRTGTDTQYF.